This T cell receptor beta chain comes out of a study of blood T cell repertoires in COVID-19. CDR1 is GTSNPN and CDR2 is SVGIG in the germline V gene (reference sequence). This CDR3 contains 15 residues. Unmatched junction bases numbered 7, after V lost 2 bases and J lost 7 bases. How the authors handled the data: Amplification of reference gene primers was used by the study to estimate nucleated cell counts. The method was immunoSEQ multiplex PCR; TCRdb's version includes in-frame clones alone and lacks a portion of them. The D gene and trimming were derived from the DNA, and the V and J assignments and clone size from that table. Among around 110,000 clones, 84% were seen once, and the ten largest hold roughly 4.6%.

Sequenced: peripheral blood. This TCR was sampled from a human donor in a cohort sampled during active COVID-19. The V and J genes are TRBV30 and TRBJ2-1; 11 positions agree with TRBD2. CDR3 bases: TGTGCCTGGAGTATTACTAGCGGGAGTAAGAATGAGCAGTTCTTC. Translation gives CAWSITSGSKNEQFF. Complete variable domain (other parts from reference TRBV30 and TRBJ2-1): SQTIHQWPATLVQPVGSPLSLECTVEGTSNPNLYWYRQAAGRGLQLLFYSVGIGQISSEVPQNLSASRPQDRQFILSSKKLLLSDSGFYLCAWSITSGSKNEQFFGPGTRLTVL.